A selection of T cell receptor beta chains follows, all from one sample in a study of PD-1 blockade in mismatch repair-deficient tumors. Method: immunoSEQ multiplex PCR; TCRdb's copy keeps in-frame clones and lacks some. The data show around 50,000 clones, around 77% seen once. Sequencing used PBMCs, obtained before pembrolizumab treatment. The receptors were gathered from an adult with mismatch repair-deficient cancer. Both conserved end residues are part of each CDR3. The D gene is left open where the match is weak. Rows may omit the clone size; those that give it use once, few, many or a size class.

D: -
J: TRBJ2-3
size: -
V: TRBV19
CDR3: CASSPDSFRTDTQYF
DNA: TGTGCCAGTAGTCCGGACAGTTTCCGCACAGATACGCAGTATTTT

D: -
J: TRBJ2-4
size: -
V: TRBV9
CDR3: CASSVDAAGLAKNIQYF
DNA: TGTGCCAGCAGCGTAGATGCAGCGGGTCTAGCCAAAAACATTCAGTACTTC

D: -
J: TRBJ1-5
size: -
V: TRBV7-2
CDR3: CASSLRSQEQPQHF
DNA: TGTGCCAGCAGCCTAAGGTCCCAGGAGCAGCCCCAGCATTTT

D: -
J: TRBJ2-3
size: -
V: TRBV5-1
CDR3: CASSYMLGAGWDTDTQYF
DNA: TGCGCCAGCAGCTACATGCTCGGGGCGGGATGGGACACAGATACGCAGTATTTT

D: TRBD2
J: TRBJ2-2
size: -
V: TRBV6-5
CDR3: CASSPGTMNTGELFF
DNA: TGTGCCAGCAGTCCCGGGACTATGAACACCGGGGAGCTGTTTTTT

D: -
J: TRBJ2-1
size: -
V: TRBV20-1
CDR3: CSAREYNEQFF
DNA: TGCAGTGCTAGGGAGTACAATGAGCAGTTCTTC

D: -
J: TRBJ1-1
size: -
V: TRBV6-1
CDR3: CASIDRDRGEAFF
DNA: TGTGCCAGCATCGATAGGGACCGGGGGGAAGCTTTCTTT

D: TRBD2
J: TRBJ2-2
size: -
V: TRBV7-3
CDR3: CASSLESVSGPTLNTGELFF
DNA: TGTGCCAGCAGCTTAGAATCCGTTAGCGGGCCTACACTGAACACCGGGGAGCTGTTTTTT

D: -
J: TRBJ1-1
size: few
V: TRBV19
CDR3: CASSITGGTEAFF
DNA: TGTGCCAGTAGTATAACGGGGGGCACTGAAGCTTTCTTT

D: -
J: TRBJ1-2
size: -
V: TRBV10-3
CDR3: CAISAQRVYGYTF
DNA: TGTGCCATCAGTGCCCAAAGGGTATATGGCTACACCTTC

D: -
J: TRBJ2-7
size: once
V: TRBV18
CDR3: CASSPAPAGSSSYEQYF
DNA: TGTGCCAGCTCTCCCGCACCGGCAGGGAGCTCGTCCTACGAGCAGTACTTC

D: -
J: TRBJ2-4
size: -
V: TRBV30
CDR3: CAWSPRRTIAKNIQYF
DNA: TGTGCCTGGAGCCCACGACGAACAATAGCCAAAAACATTCAGTACTTC

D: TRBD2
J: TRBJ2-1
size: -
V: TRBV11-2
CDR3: CASSSLAGKVREQFF
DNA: TGTGCCAGCAGCTCATTAGCGGGCAAGGTAAGGGAGCAGTTCTTC

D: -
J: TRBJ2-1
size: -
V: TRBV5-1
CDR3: CASSLGAGKLGNEQFF
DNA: TGCGCCAGCAGCTTGGGGGCGGGGAAGTTAGGGAATGAGCAGTTCTTC

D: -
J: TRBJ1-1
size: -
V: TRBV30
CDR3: CAWTLPPGDTEAFF
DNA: TGTGCCTGGACTCTACCCCCGGGTGACACTGAAGCTTTCTTT

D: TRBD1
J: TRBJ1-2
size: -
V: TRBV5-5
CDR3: CASSLRPRQGAGGYTF
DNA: TGTGCCAGCAGCCTTCGACCGAGACAGGGGGCGGGTGGCTACACCTTC

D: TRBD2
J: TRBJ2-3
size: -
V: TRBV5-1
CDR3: CASSFGLAGSDTQYF
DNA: TGCGCCAGCAGCTTCGGACTAGCGGGGTCAGATACGCAGTATTTT

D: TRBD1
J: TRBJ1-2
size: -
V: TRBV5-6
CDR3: CASSLTGQAIYGYTF
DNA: TGTGCCAGCAGCTTAACCGGACAGGCCATCTATGGCTACACCTTC

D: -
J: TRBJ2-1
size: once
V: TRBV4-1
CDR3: CASSQEELFYNEQFF
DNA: TGCGCCAGCAGCCAAGAGGAGTTATTTTACAATGAGCAGTTCTTC

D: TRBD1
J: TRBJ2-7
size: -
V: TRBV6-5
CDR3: CASSSGQGVDEQYF
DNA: TGTGCCAGCAGTTCGGGACAGGGGGTTGACGAGCAGTACTTC

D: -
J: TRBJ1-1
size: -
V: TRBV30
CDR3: CSTKDSMNTEAFF
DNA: TGTAGTACAAAGGATTCCATGAACACTGAAGCTTTCTTT

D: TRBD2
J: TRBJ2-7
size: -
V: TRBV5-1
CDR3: CASSLTSGSYEQYF
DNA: TGCGCCAGCAGCTTAACTAGCGGGTCCTACGAGCAGTACTTC

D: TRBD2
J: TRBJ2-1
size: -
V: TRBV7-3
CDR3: CASSPNRLAGANEQFF
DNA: TGTGCCAGCAGCCCGAATAGACTAGCGGGTGCCAATGAGCAGTTCTTC

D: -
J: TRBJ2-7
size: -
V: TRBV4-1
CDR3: CASSHTHSSYEQYF
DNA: TGCGCCAGCAGCCATACACATAGCTCCTACGAGCAGTACTTC

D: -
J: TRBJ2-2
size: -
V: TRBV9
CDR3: CASSSRTGELFF
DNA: TGTGCCAGCAGCTCACGCACCGGGGAGCTGTTTTTT

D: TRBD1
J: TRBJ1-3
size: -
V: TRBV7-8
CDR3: CASSLGGYRGGNTIYF
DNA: TGTGCCAGCAGCTTAGGCGGGTACAGGGGTGGAAACACCATATATTTT

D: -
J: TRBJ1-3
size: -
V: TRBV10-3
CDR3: CAISERQPISGNTIYF
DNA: TGTGCCATCAGTGAGCGGCAGCCAATCTCTGGAAACACCATATATTTT

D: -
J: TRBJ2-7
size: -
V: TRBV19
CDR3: CATRGPSDSEQYF
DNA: TGTGCCACCCGGGGACCCTCAGACTCCGAGCAGTACTTC

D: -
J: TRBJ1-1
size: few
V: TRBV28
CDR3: CASSLSGGNTEAFF
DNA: TGTGCCAGCAGTTTATCGGGGGGGAACACTGAAGCTTTCTTT

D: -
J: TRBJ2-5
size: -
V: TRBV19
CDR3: CASSIATGNKTQYF
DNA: TGTGCCAGTAGTATAGCTACAGGGAACAAGACCCAGTACTTC

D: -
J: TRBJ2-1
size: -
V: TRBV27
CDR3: CASSLYQGSSYNEQFF
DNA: TGTGCCAGCAGTTTATATCAGGGCAGCTCCTACAATGAGCAGTTCTTC

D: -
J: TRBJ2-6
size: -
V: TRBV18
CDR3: CASSPLGASALNSGANVLTF
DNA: TGTGCCAGCTCACCACTTGGGGCTTCCGCCTTGAACTCTGGGGCCAACGTCCTGACTTTC

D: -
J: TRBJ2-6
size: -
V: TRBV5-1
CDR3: CASSQDISGANVLTF
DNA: TGCGCCAGCAGCCAGGATATCTCTGGGGCCAACGTCCTGACTTTC

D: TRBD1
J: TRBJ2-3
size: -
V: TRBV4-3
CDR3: CASAAQDRGLDTQYF
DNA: TGCGCCAGCGCCGCCCAGGACAGGGGGCTAGATACGCAGTATTTT

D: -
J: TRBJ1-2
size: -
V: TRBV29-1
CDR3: CSVEVTTENYGYTF
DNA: TGCAGCGTTGAAGTTACGACAGAGAACTATGGCTACACCTTC

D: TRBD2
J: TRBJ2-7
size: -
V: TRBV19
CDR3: CASSPGLAAYEQYF
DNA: TGTGCCAGTAGTCCGGGACTAGCGGCCTACGAGCAGTACTTC

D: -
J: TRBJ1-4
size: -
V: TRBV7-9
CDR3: CASSLGYTFNEKLFF
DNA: TGTGCCAGCAGCTTAGGGTACACCTTTAATGAAAAACTGTTTTTT

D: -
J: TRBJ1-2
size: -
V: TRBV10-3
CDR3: CAISESTQDSLYGYTF
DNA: TGTGCCATCAGTGAGTCGACCCAGGACAGCCTCTATGGCTACACCTTC

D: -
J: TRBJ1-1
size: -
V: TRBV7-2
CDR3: CASSKALANTEAFF
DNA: TGTGCCAGCAGCAAAGCCCTTGCTAACACTGAAGCTTTCTTT

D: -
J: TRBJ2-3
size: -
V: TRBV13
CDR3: CASSLGRYTDTQYF
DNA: TGTGCCAGCAGCTTAGGCCGGTACACAGATACGCAGTATTTT

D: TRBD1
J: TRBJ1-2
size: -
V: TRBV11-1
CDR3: CASITGDGGYTF
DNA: TGTGCCAGCATCACAGGGGATGGGGGCTACACCTTC

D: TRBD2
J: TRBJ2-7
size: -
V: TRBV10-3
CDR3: CAISDRLAGAYEQYF
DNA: TGTGCCATCAGTGACCGACTAGCGGGAGCCTACGAGCAGTACTTC